The TCR beta chain described here comes from a study of shared clonotypes between healthy human individuals. The naive CD8 population came from CD45RO-negative cells selected for CCR7, without terminally differentiated effector memory CD45RA+ cells. The healthy adult donors were HIV-negative and reported no recent acute infections or vaccinations. Some clones are missing from TCRdb's copy, which holds only in-frame ones; the method was immunoSEQ multiplex PCR. This table has about 2.2 million clones, 80% to 95% appearing once. Germline assignment: CDR1 MNHNS and CDR2 SASEGT. The CDR3 runs to 14 residues. This clone has just one count. One end of the junction varies from germline; a read error may be responsible.

The material sequenced was naive CD8+ T cells from PBMCs. This chain connects TRBV6-1 to TRBJ2-1; D call uncertain. This clonotype was obtained from a man aged 18 to 29 in good health. Some clones in this sample may be carry-over from other donors' samples. The CDR3, as DNA: TGTGCCAGCAGTGACTCACCCTCCGACAATGAGCAGTTCTTC. It translates to CASSDSPSDNEQFF.